The entry that follows covers one TCR beta chain sequence. Given a much more abundant clone one base away, this may be a read error. TCRdb independently ran MiXCR on the 5' RACE reads; one entry per CDR3 protein. The profile shows under 65,000 distinct CDR3 sequences, roughly 20% of them singletons. Tregs were sorted as CD4+CD25+CD127-/low cells. CDR3 length: 17 residues. The chain recombines TRBV12-3 or TRBV12-4 with TRBJ2-1, with unresolved D. The sequenced sample consisted of tumor-infiltrating Tregs sorted from the breast tumor. This TCR came from a female donor with breast cancer. The CDR3 is CASRFDGWPNLNNEQFF. The CDR3 nucleotides read TGTGCCAGCCGTTTTGATGGCTGGCCCAACCTTAACAATGAGCAGTTCTTC.